This T cell receptor (beta chain) was identified during a study of CD8+ T cells in alopecia areata (dated by TCRdb to 2016 to 2018). Study-level background: The treated patients took part in an open-label pilot trial in which moderate-to-severe alopecia areata was treated with oral tofacitinib at 5 to 10 mg twice daily. Patients received tofacitinib for 6 to 18 months and were then followed off drug for 6 months to check for delayed response and recurrence. In treated patients, disease severity was measured using the SALT score, which gives the percentage of scalp surface area affected. High-throughput TCRbeta sequencing was used to examine T cell clonal expansion in alopecia areata in both the C3H/HeJ mouse model and human patients. Scalp tissue and sorted CD4+ and CD8+ peripheral blood T cells from patchy and totalis/universalis alopecia areata patients and from healthy controls were covered by human TCRbeta sequencing. Biopsies were taken from tofacitinib-treated patients at baseline and again at 4 and 24 weeks into treatment, and several of those patients also had a later scalp biopsy. Clonality in the scalp was compared among normal scalp (n=4), patchy alopecia areata scalp (n=8), and alopecia totalis/universalis scalp (n=8). RNA was extracted with the PAXgene miRNA kit for fixed scalp, the miRNeasy kit for PBMCs, and the RNeasy kit for mouse skin. TCRbeta CDR3 regions were amplified by immunoSEQ multiplex PCR with 35 Vbeta forward and 13 Jbeta reverse primers.

The method behind the library was the immunoSEQ multiplex PCR assay. To provide template for TCR sequencing, every sample had RNA extracted and reverse transcribed into cDNA. SuperScript III was used to make first-strand cDNA, primed with a 2:1 mix of oligo-dT and random hexamers. A synthetic immune receptor repertoire was used to measure amplification bias, and any remaining bias was corrected computationally. The authors' pipeline ran thus. Raw reads were preprocessed to remove errors, and CDR3 was defined according to IMGT conventions as the region from the conserved cysteine to phenylalanine. To get clonality, Shannon entropy was normalized by log2 of the number of productive unique TCRs and the result was subtracted from 1. CD4 or CD8 identity of scalp clones was inferred by cross-referencing scalp TCRbeta sequences with sorted blood CD4 and CD8 repertoires. The table was pulled from immuneACCESS by TCRdb, which kept in-frame rearrangements only. Such tables lose some clones; where checked, under half of the loss comes from unresolved V genes, and the rest has no known cause. V, J and clone size reflect that table, while D and trimming were determined from the DNA. The sample data list 200,000 to 250,000 clones, and 66% of these were observed just once. The top ten clonotypes cover more than 0.95% of the sample.

Trimmed from V: 8 bases; trimmed from J: 0 bases; junction bases lacking a gene match: 6. The germline V gene encodes CDR1 LGHNA and CDR2 YSLEER. The CDR3 covers 15 residues, taking in both the cysteine and the phenylalanine. CDR3 DNA is the only sequence kept; it has 45 bases, read in frame from the first base. General conclusions and limits of the study: With tofacitinib, both scalp clonality and the number of expanded CD8+ clones among the top 100 scalp clones went down significantly. Lesional scalp, especially in alopecia totalis/universalis, showed higher clonality and more expanded CD8+ clones than normal scalp, suggesting antigenic drive. The treated cohort was small, with a single nonresponder, so links between baseline CD8+ expansion and response need larger studies. Many expanded lesional clones were found to persist in scalp and blood during tofacitinib treatment, and relapse after treatment cessation may be partly explained by this persistence. Unlike mouse skin, where gammadelta T cells dominate, normal human skin contains resident alphabeta T cells that get sequenced too, which complicates analysis of the scalp TCR repertoire. Compared with mice, TCR sequences shared between patients were less clear, possibly partly because of HLA diversity across the patient population.

This sample's treatment or condition label indicates: oral pan-JAK inhibitor, 5-10 mg twice daily. From alopecia areata patients, peripheral blood was collected along with lesional scalp punch biopsies. PBMCs were separated by density centrifugation and stained for CD3, CD4 and CD8, after which CD4+ and CD8+ T cells were sorted on a FACSAria. Worth noting for this clone: It has no known antigen specificity. No per-base quality is available; no much larger clone lies one base away.

This chain joins TRBV4-3 to TRBJ2-1; TRBD1 aligns with 8 central bases. The receptor's source is a human donor with alopecia areata. The specimen was CD4+ T cells sorted from blood, collected around week 42, from a patient treated with tofacitinib. The DNA is TGCGCCAGCGGACAGGGACGGAGCTCCTACAATGAGCAGTTCTTC. Its amino acids are CASGQGRSSYNEQFF.